This entry concerns a single TCR beta chain. TCRdb fed the RT-PCR reads into MiXCR, producing one record per CDR3 protein. The table includes 400,000 to 450,000 distinct CDR3 sequences, around 16% detected once. The sample is drawn from a study of patients and donors after allogeneic stem cell transplantation. Trimming shortened V by 0 bases and J by 4 bases, and 12 bases separated the two germline ends. Germline CDR1 and CDR2: ENHRY and SYGVKD. The CDR3 is 15 amino acids. This receptor was identified in a human donor who was either an allogeneic HSCT recipient or a stem cell or donor lymphocyte infusion donor (not recorded which). It is not recorded whose cells these are; they may come from a transplant donor. The chain carries TRBV10-3 and TRBJ1-2, with D unresolved. The material sequenced was blood, either unsorted or a sorted T cell fraction (not recorded which). The CDR3 loop reads CAISESTMKAYGYTF. In DNA form, the CDR3 reads TGTGCCATCAGTGAGTCGACAATGAAGGCCTATGGCTACACCTTC.